One sample yielded the 7 T cell receptor beta chains listed below, sequenced in a study of cytotoxic CD8 clonotypes in ibrutinib-treated CLL. The table came from immunoSEQ multiplex PCR; TCRdb's copy has only in-frame clones and leaves some out. The table lists some 84,000 clones, around 83% of them singletons, with less than 6.5% in the top ten. This material consisted of PBMCs, taken before ibrutinib treatment. These receptors were obtained from a human donor with chronic lymphocytic leukemia.

This clone was counted once. The chain combines TRBV18 with TRBJ2-3; the D is unclear. The germline V gene encodes CDR1 KGHSH and CDR2 LQKENI. V was clipped by 5 bases and J by 0 bases, with 0 bases between them. This CDR3 has 11 residues. The CDR3 sequence is CASSSTDTQYF. CDR3 DNA sequence: TGTGCCAGCTCAAGCACAGATACGCAGTATTTT.

The J gene is TRBJ1-2, the V gene TRBV5-4; D remains ambiguous. CDR3 length: 17 residues. Trimming removed 5 bases from V and 1 base from J, with 21 bases in between. The V gene's germline CDR1 is SGHNT and CDR2 YYREEE (reference sequence). CDR3 in amino acids: CASSRAGLGGNNYGYTF. The CDR3 DNA reads TGTGCCAGCAGTCGAGCGGGCTTGGGAGGGAATAACTATGGCTACACCTTC.

There are a few counts of this clone. The rearrangement uses TRBV4-2 and TRBJ1-2, with TRBD1 as a possible D gene (6 bases). Germline CDR1 LGHNA, CDR2 YNFKEQ. The CDR3 runs to 18 residues. Trimming pared 0 bases from V and 3 bases from J, leaving 20 bases between. The CDR3 protein is CASSQERRTVVFDYGYTF. The CDR3, as DNA: TGTGCCAGCAGCCAAGAGAGGCGGACAGTAGTTTTCGACTATGGCTACACCTTC.

This clone ranks as medium-sized (0.01 to 0.1%). This sequence joins TRBV28 and TRBJ1-2, with TRBD1 identical over 10 bases. The CDR3 length is 15 residues. The J segment lost 5 bases and the V segment lost 5 bases, leaving 8 bases of the junction unmatched. The germline CDR1 and CDR2 sequences are MDHEN and SYDVKM. CDR3 protein: CASSTWTGGVYGYTF. CDR3 DNA: TGTGCCAGCAGTACGTGGACAGGGGGGGTGTATGGCTACACCTTC.

The chain employs TRBV7-9 and TRBJ2-1; TRBD2 might be the D (6 bases). The CDR3 consists of 18 residues. The V and J ends lost 1 base and 9 bases respectively, with 25 bases between them. The germline V gene has CDR1 SEHNR and CDR2 FQNEAQ (reference sequence). This CDR3 reads CASSLVPLGLGGFGEQFF. The CDR3 bases are TGTGCCAGCAGCTTAGTACCTTTGGGGTTAGGAGGGTTTGGTGAGCAGTTCTTC.

Note on this clone: The CDR3 does not end in the conserved phenylalanine or tryptophan, so this is likely a read error. This chain links TRBV27 with TRBJ2-7; D not resolved. Germline V lookup: CDR1 MNHEY, CDR2 SMNVEV (reference sequence). The V end lost 7 bases, the J end lost 7 bases, and 23 bases lay between the germline ends. CDR3 length: 15 residues. The CDR3 DNA is TGTGCCAGCACCGCGCTCGGTAGGGTCCTCACTGAGCAGTACTCC. Amino acids: CASTALGRVLTEQYS.

This clone was recorded a few times. This chain connects TRBV6-5 to TRBJ2-7; D remains ambiguous. From germline, CDR1 is MNHEY and CDR2 SVGAGI. The length of the CDR3 is 13 residues. V was pared by 0 bases and J by 9 bases, with 12 bases between. The chain's CDR3 is CASSYSVGLWQYF. The CDR3 nucleotides are TGTGCCAGCAGTTACTCGGTAGGGTTATGGCAGTACTTC.